One and the same sample provided the 7 T cell receptor beta chains below, sequenced in a study of a mutant IDH1 vaccine in newly diagnosed glioma. These receptors' targets are unknown. The protocol was immunoSEQ multiplex PCR, while the TCRdb copy is restricted to in-frame clones and leaves out a portion. Altogether 120,000 or so clones are present, about four fifths being singletons, with the ten largest covering around 5.5%. The time point is: week 11, during vaccination. Vaccination used 300 ug of mutant IDH1 20-mer peptide per dose, with topical imiquimod. This material consisted of PBMCs, taken from a glioma patient whose treatment included an IDH1 peptide vaccine. The origin of the receptors is a man in his forties or fifties with glioma.

The rearrangement links TRBV20-1 to TRBJ2-7; the D is unclear. V dropped 5 bases and J dropped 4 bases, with 6 bases sitting between them. The CDR3 consists of 10 residues. Germline CDR1 is DFQATT and CDR2 is SNEGSKA (reference sequence). CDR3 DNA sequence: TGCAGTGCTCAAGTATACGAGCAGTACTTC. It translates to CSAQVYEQYF.

This chain uses TRBV6-1 with TRBJ1-6; a weak D match, TRBD1 (5 bases). CDR1 and CDR2 (germline): MNHNS, SASEGT. Between the trimmed V and J ends, which lost 7 bases and 7 bases, there was a span of 11 bases. CDR3 length equals 13 residues. CDR3 DNA: TGTGCCAGCATTAGCAGGGAGAATTCACCCCTCCACTTT. Its translation is CASISRENSPLHF.

This sequence joins TRBV5-4 and TRBJ2-5; D assignment may be TRBD1 or TRBD2 (5 bases each). Deletions cut 0 bases from V and 6 bases from J, with 12 bases between. Germline assignment: CDR1 SGHNT and CDR2 YYREEE (reference sequence). This CDR3 is 14 amino acids long. CDR3 region: CASSLGLGDQTQYF. The CDR3 DNA follows: TGTGCCAGCAGCTTGGGTTTGGGGGATCAGACCCAGTACTTC.

V and J are TRBV4-3 and TRBJ2-7, with 7 nucleotides matching TRBD1. This CDR3 contains 15 residues. Trimming removed 1 base from V and 3 bases from J; junction bases left unmatched: 6. The germline CDR1 and CDR2 sequences are LGHNA and YSLEER. The CDR3 reads CASSQVETGNYEQYF. The CDR3 DNA follows: TGCGCCAGCAGCCAAGTAGAGACAGGGAACTACGAGCAGTACTTC.

J is TRBJ1-4 and V is TRBV6-1; the match to TRBD1 covers 9 bases. CDR1 MNHNS and CDR2 SASEGT come from the germline V gene. The V and J ends lost 2 bases and 7 bases, in that order; junction bases with no gene match: 11. The CDR3 covers 17 residues. The CDR3 region has the DNA TGTGCCAGCAGTGAATGCAAGGGACAGGGTACTTGTGAAAAACTGTTTTTT. Residues: CASSECKGQGTCEKLFF.

This sequence joins TRBV11-2 and TRBJ2-3; either TRBD1 or TRBD2 may fit D (5 bases each). This CDR3 has 19 residues. Looked up from germline, CDR1 is SGHAT and CDR2 is FQNNGV. Trimming took 4 bases from V and 0 from J, leaving 23 bases between them. The CDR3 loop is CASSSQLGDLVSSTDTQYF. CDR3 bases: TGTGCCAGCAGCTCGCAGCTCGGGGACCTGGTTAGTAGCACAGATACGCAGTATTTT.

The chain couples TRBV6-5 to TRBJ2-3, with D perhaps matching TRBD2 (5 bases). The length of the CDR3 is 14 residues. CDR1 and CDR2 from the germline V gene are MNHEY and SVGAGI. V lost 3 bases and J 6 bases, leaving 13 bases between the germline ends. CDR3 in amino acids: CASSYFPLVDTQYF. CDR3 DNA: TGTGCCAGCAGTTATTTTCCACTAGTGGATACGCAGTATTTT.